This T cell receptor beta chain was profiled in a study of cytomegalovirus exposure and HLA in healthy donors. Per germline, CDR1 LNHNV and CDR2 YYDKDF (reference sequence). The CDR3 contains 13 residues. With 0 bases removed from V and 12 bases from J, the gap between germline ends came to 12 bases. The PCR made use of 60 Vbeta and 13 Jbeta primers. Clones were sequenced by immunoSEQ multiplex PCR, and TCRdb holds only the in-frame ones, with some missing. The sample has about 200,000 clones, approximately 70% seen once. Sequencing was done on a sample of PBMCs. This clonotype was sampled from a man aged 40-55 years in good health and CMV-seropositive. The gene calls are TRBV15 and TRBJ2-1, with D maybe TRBD1 (6 bases). CDR3 protein: CATSRDLGAAQFF. CDR3 DNA sequence: TGTGCCACCAGCAGAGACTTGGGGGCGGCGCAGTTCTTC.